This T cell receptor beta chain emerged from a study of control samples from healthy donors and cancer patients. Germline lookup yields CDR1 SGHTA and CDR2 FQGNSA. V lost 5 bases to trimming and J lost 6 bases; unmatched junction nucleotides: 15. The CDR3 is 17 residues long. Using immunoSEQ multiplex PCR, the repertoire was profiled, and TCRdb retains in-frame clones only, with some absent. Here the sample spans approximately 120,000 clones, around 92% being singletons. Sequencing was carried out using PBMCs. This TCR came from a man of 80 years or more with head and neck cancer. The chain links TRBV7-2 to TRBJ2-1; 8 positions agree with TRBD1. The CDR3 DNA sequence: TGTGCCAGCAGCAACGGACAGGGCAGTCCTCCGGGCAATGAGCAGTTCTTC. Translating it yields CASSNGQGSPPGNEQFF.